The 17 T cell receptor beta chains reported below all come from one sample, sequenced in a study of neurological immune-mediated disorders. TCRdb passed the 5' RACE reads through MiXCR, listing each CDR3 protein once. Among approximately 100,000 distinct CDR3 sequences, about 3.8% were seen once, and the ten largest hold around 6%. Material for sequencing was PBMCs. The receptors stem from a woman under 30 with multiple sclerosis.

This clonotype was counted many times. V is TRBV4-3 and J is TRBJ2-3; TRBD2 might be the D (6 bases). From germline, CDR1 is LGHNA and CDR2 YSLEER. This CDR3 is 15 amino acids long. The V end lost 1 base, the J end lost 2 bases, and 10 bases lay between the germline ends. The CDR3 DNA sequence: TGCGCCAGCAGCCAAGTCGGGAGATACACAGATACGCAGTATTTT. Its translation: CASSQVGRYTDTQYF.

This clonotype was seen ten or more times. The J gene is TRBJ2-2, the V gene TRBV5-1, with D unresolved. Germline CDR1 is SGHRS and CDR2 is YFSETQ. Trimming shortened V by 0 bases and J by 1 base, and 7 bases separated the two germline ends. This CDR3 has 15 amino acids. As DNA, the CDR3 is TGCGCCAGCAGCTTGGACAGAAGGAACACCGGGGAGCTGTTTTTT. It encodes CASSLDRRNTGELFF. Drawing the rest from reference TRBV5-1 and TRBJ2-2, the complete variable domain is KAGVTQTPRYLIKTRGQQVTLSCSPISGHRSVSWYQQTPGQGLQFLFEYFSETQRNKGNFPGRFSGRQFSNSRSEMNVSTLELGDSALYLCASSLDRRNTGELFFGEGSRLTVL.

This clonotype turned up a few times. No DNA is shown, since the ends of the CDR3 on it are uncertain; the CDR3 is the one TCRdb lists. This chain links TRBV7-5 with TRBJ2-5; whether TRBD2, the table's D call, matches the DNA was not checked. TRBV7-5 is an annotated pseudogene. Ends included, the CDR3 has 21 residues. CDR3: CISVSEANTEDTGTSVGTQYF.

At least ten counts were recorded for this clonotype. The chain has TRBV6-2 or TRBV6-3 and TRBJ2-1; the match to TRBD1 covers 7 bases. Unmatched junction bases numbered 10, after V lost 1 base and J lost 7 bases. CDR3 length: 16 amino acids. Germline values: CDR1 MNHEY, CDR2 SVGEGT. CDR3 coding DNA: TGTGCCAGCAGTTACTACAACACCGGGACAGAAAATGAGCAGTTCTTC. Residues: CASSYYNTGTENEQFF.

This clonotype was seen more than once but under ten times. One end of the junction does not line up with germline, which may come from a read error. The CDR3 is CASSPGSSGANVLTF. CDR3 nucleotide sequence: TGTGCTAGCAGCCCGGGTAGCTCTGGGGCCAACGTCCTGACTTTC. J is TRBJ2-6 and V is TRBV7-7, with unresolved D. This CDR3 has 15 residues. Germline values: CDR1 SSHAT, CDR2 FNYEAQ (reference sequence).

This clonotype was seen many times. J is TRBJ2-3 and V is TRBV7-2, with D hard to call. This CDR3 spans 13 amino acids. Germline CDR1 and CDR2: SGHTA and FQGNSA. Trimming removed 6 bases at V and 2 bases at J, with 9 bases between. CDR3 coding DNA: TGTGCCAGCAGACCAGCCACCACAGATACGCAGTATTTT. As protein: CASRPATTDTQYF. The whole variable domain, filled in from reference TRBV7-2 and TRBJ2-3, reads GAGVSQSPSNKVTEKGKDVELRCDPISGHTALYWYRQSLGQGLEFLIYFQGNSAPDKSGLPSDRFSAERTGGSVSTLTIQRTQQEDSAVYLCASRPATTDTQYFGPGTRLTVL.

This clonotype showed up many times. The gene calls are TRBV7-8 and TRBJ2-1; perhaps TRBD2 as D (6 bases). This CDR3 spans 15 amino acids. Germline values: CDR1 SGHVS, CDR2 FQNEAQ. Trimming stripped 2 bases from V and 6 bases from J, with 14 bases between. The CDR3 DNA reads TGTGCCAGCAGCTTATGGGGGGTTTGGGGCAATGAGCAGTTCTTC. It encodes CASSLWGVWGNEQFF.

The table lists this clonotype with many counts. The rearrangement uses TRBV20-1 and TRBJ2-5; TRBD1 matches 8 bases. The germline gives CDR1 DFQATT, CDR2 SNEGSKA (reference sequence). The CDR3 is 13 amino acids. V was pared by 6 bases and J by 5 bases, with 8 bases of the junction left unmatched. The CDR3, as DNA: TGCAGTGCCACTACAGGGGGAACGGAGACCCAGTACTTC. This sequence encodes CSATTGGTETQYF.

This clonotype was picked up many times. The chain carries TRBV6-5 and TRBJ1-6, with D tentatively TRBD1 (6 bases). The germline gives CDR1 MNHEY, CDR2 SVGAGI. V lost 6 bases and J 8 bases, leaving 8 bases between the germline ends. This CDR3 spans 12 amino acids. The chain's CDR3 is CASRQGDSPLHF. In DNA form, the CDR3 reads TGTGCCAGCAGACAGGGAGATTCACCCCTCCACTTT.

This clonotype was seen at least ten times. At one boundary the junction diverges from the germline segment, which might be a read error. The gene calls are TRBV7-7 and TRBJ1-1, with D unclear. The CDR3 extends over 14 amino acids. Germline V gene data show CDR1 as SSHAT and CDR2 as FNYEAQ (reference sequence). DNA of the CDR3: TGTGCTAGCAGCTTAGGACCCGGTGACACTGAAGCTTTCTTT. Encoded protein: CASSLGPGDTEAFF.

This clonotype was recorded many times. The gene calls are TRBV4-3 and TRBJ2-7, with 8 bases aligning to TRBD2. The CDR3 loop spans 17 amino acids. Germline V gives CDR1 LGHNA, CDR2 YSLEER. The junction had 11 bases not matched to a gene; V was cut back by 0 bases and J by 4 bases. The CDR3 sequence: CASSQEFVAGNFYEQYF. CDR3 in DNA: TGCGCCAGCAGCCAAGAATTTGTAGCGGGAAATTTTTACGAGCAGTACTTC.

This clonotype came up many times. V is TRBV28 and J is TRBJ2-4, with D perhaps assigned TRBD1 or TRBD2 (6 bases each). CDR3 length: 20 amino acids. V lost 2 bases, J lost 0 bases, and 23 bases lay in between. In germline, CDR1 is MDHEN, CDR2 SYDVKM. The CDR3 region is CASSLLFGRGGELAKNIQYF. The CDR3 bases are TGTGCCAGCAGTTTACTCTTTGGCAGGGGCGGGGAATTAGCCAAAAACATTCAGTACTTC.

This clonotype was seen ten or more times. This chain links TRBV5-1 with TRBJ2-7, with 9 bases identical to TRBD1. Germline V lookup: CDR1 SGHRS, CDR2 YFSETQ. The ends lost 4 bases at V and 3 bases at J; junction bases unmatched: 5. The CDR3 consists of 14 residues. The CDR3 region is CASSTAGQGYEQYF. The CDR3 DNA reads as TGCGCCAGCAGCACCGCGGGACAGGGCTACGAGCAGTACTTC. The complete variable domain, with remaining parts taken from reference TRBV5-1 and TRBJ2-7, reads KAGVTQTPRYLIKTRGQQVTLSCSPISGHRSVSWYQQTPGQGLQFLFEYFSETQRNKGNFPGRFSGRQFSNSRSEMNVSTLELGDSALYLCASSTAGQGYEQYFGPGTRLTVT.

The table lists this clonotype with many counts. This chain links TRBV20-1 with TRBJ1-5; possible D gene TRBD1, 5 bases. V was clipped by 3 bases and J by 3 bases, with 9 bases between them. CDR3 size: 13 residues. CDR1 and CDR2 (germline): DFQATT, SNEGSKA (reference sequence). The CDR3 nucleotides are TGCAGTGCTAGCGGGGGATCCAATCAGCCCCAGCATTTT. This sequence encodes CSASGGSNQPQHF.

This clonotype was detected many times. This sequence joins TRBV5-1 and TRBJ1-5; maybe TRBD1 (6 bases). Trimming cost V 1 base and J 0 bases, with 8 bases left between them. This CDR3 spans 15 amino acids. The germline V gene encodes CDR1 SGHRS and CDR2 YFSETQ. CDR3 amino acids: CASSLTGYSNQPQHF. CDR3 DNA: TGCGCCAGCAGCTTGACAGGGTATAGCAATCAGCCCCAGCATTTT.

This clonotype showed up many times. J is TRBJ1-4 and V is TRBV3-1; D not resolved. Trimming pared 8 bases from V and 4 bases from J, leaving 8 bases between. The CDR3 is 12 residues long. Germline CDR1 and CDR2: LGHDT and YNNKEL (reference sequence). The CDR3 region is CASSDRNEKLFF. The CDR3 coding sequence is TGTGCCAGCTCCGATCGTAATGAAAAACTGTTTTTT.

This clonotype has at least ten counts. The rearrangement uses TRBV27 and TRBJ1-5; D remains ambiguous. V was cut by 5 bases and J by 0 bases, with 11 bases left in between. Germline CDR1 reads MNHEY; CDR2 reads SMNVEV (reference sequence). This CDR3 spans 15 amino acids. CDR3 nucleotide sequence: TGTGCCAGCAGTCCCCTGGAGGGTAGCAATCAGCCCCAGCATTTT. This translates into CASSPLEGSNQPQHF.